This TCR beta chain was recorded in a study of cytomegalovirus exposure and HLA in healthy donors. Libraries were prepared by immunoSEQ multiplex PCR; TCRdb keeps only in-frame clonotypes and omits some of them. Among about 64,000 clones listed, about 91% were seen once. The CDR3 runs to 17 residues. Trimming took off 2 bases at V and 0 bases at J, with 14 bases between the two ends. The germline V gene has CDR1 MDHEN and CDR2 SYDVKM. The chain employs TRBV28 and TRBJ1-3; D is possibly TRBD1 (5 bases). The sequence was collected from a woman between 18 and 29 years old in good health and CMV-seronegative. Sequenced sample: PBMCs. The CDR3 region has the DNA TGTGCCAGCAGTTTAGTTGCCGCCCAGGGCTCTGGAAACACCATATATTTT. This translates into CASSLVAAQGSGNTIYF.